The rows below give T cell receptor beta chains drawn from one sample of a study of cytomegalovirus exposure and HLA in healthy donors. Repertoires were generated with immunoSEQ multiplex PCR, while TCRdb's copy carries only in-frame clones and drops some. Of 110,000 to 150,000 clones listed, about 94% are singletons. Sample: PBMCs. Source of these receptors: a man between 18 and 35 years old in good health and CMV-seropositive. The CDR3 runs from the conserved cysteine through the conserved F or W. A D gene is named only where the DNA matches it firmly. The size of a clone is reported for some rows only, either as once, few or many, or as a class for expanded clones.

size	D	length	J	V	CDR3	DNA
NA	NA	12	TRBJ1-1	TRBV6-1	CASSKLGWEAFF	TGTGCCAGCAGTAAACTCGGGTGGGAGGCTTTCTTT
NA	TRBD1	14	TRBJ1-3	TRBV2	CASSIDRGRGTIYF	TGTGCCAGCAGTATCGACAGGGGCAGGGGCACCATATATTTT
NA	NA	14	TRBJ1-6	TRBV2	CASSLGGHGSPLHF	TGTGCCAGCAGTCTCGGGGGGCACGGGTCACCCCTCCACTTT
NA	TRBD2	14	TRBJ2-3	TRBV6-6	CASTLGLAADTQYF	TGTGCCAGCACCCTAGGACTAGCGGCAGATACGCAGTATTTT
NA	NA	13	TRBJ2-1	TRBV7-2	CASSLATPRGQFF	TGTGCCAGCAGCTTAGCAACCCCCAGGGGCCAGTTCTTC
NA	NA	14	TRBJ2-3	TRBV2	CASSQSWSTDTQYF	TGTGCCAGCAGCCAGTCTTGGTCCACAGATACGCAGTATTTT
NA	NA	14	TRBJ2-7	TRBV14	CASSQSRGAYEQYF	TGTGCCAGCAGCCAGAGTCGGGGAGCCTACGAGCAGTACTTC
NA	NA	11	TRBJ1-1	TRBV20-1	CSLWRAGEAFF	TGCAGCTTATGGAGGGCGGGCGAGGCTTTCTTT
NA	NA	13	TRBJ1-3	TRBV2	CASSAEGVNTIYF	TGTGCCAGCAGTGCAGAGGGGGTAAACACCATATATTTT
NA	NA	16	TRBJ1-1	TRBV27	CASSFDRPGSNTEAFF	TGTGCCAGCAGTTTCGACAGGCCCGGGTCGAACACTGAAGCTTTCTTT
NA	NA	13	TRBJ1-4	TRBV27	CASSPGLREKLFF	TGTGCCAGCAGTCCCGGGTTGCGTGAAAAACTGTTTTTT
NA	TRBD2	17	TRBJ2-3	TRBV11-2	CASSLDPSSGGRDTQYF	TGTGCCAGCAGCTTAGATCCGTCTAGCGGGGGGAGGGATACGCAGTATTTT
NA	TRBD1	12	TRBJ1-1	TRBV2	CASQTGYTEAFF	TGTGCCAGCCAGACAGGGTACACTGAAGCTTTCTTT
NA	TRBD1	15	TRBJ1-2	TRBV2	CASSELGQGVYGYTF	TGTGCCAGCAGTGAGCTGGGACAGGGAGTCTATGGCTACACCTTC
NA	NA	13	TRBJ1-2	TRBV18	CASSPRQEGGYTF	TGTGCCAGCTCACCACGGCAGGAGGGTGGCTACACCTTC
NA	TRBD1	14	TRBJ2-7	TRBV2	CASMRDRATYEQYF	TGTGCCAGCATGCGGGACAGGGCAACCTACGAGCAGTACTTC
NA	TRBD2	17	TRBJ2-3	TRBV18	CASSPLGLAGFTDTQYF	TGTGCCAGCTCACCGCTTGGACTAGCGGGGTTCACAGATACGCAGTATTTT
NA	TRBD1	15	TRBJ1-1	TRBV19	CASSIDRGRNTEAFF	TGTGCCAGTAGTATTGACAGGGGAAGGAACACTGAAGCTTTCTTT
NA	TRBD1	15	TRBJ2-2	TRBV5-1	CASGSGQGNTGELFF	TGCGCCAGCGGAAGCGGACAGGGCAACACCGGGGAGCTGTTTTTT
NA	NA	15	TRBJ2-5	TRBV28	CASSSTGLPQETQYF	TGTGCCAGCAGTTCTACCGGACTACCCCAAGAGACCCAGTACTTC
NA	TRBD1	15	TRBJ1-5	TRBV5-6	CASSWGTGANQPQHF	TGTGCCAGCAGCTGGGGGACAGGGGCAAATCAGCCCCAGCATTTT
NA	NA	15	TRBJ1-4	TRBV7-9	CASSSTGPRNEKLFF	TGTGCCAGCAGCTCTACAGGGCCAAGGAATGAAAAACTGTTTTTT
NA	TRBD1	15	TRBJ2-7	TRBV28	CASSDAGTGSYEQYF	TGTGCCAGCAGTGACGCCGGGACAGGCTCCTACGAGCAGTACTTC
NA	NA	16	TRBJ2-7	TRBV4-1	CASSQGSRVDLYEQYF	TGCGCCAGCAGCCAAGGCAGCAGGGTGGATTTGTACGAGCAGTACTTC
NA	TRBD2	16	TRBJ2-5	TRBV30	CAWSRTSGRASETQYF	TGTGCCTGGAGTCGGACTAGCGGGAGGGCCTCGGAGACCCAGTACTTC
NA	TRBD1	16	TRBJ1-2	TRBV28	CASSLAPGQGPQGYTF	TGTGCCAGCAGTTTAGCGCCGGGACAGGGGCCCCAGGGCTACACCTTC
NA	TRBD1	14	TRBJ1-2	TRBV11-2	CASSSGTGRYGYTF	TGTGCCAGCAGCTCGGGGACAGGGAGATATGGCTACACCTTC
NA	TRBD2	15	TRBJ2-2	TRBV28	CASLPTQGGIGELFF	TGTGCCAGCCTTCCCACGCAGGGAGGGATCGGGGAGCTGTTTTTT
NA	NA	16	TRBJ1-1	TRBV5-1	CASSLVLGGEGTEAFF	TGCGCCAGCAGCTTGGTTCTGGGAGGGGAAGGCACTGAAGCTTTCTTT
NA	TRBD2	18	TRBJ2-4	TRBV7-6	CASSLGGLAGAAKNIQYF	TGTGCCAGCAGCTTAGGTGGACTAGCGGGAGCCGCCAAAAACATTCAGTACTTC
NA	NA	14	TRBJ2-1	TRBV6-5	CASSSPRSYNEQFF	TGTGCCAGCAGTAGCCCCAGGTCCTACAATGAGCAGTTCTTC
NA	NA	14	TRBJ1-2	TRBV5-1	CASSLWDTNYGYTF	TGCGCCAGCAGCTTGTGGGACACAAACTATGGCTACACCTTC
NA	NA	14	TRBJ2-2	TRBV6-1	CATAEAGEGGELFF	TGTGCCACCGCCGAGGCCGGTGAGGGCGGGGAGCTGTTTTTT
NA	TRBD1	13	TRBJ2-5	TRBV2	CASNRGSQETQYF	TGTGCCAGCAACAGGGGTTCCCAAGAGACCCAGTACTTC
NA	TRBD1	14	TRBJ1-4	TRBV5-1	CASSPGQGGEKLFF	TGCGCCAGCAGTCCGGGACAGGGGGGTGAAAAACTGTTTTTT
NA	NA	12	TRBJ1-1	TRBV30	CAWSRVNTEAFF	TGTGCCTGGAGTCGGGTGAACACTGAAGCTTTCTTT
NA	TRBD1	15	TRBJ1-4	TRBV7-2	CASSFQTGPNEKLFF	TGTGCCAGCAGCTTCCAGACAGGGCCGAATGAAAAACTGTTTTTT
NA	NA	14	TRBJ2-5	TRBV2	CASSERTNQETQYF	TGTGCCAGCAGTGAAAGGACAAACCAAGAGACCCAGTACTTC
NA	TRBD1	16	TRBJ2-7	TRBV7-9	CASSARSGQGDNEQYF	TGTGCCAGCAGCGCCAGGTCGGGACAGGGGGACAACGAGCAGTACTTC
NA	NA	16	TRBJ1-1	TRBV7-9	CASSLEGQGPLAEAFF	TGTGCCAGCAGCTTAGAGGGACAAGGCCCCTTGGCTGAAGCTTTCTTT
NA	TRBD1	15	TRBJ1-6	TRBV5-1	CASSLKGTGDSPLHF	TGCGCCAGCAGCTTGAAGGGGACAGGGGATTCACCCCTCCACTTT
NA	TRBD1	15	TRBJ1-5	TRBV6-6	CASITTGQGDQPQHF	TGTGCCAGCATCACTACGGGACAGGGGGATCAGCCCCAGCATTTT
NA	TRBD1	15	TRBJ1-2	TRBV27	CASSLAGGRYYGYTF	TGTGCCAGCAGTTTAGCAGGGGGCCGATACTATGGCTACACCTTC
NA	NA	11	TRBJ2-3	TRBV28	CASNPGDTQYF	TGTGCCAGCAATCCGGGGGATACGCAGTATTTT
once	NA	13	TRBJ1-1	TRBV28	CASSWAANTEAFF	TGTGCCAGCAGTTGGGCAGCGAACACTGAAGCTTTCTTT
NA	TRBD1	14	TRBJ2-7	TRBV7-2	CASSHLGTAYEQYF	TGTGCCAGCAGCCACCTAGGGACAGCCTACGAGCAGTACTTC
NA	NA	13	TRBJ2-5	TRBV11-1	CASSFGLEETQYF	TGTGCCAGCAGCTTCGGGTTGGAAGAGACCCAGTACTTC
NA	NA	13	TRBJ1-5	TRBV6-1	CASGGGSDQPQHF	TGTGCCAGCGGGGGGGGGTCGGATCAGCCCCAGCATTTT
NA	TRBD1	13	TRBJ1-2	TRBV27	CASWTGRTYGYTF	TGTGCCAGCTGGACAGGGCGGACCTATGGCTACACCTTC
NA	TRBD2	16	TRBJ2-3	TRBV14	CASSQDEGTITDTQYF	TGTGCCAGCAGCCAAGATGAAGGGACTATCACAGATACGCAGTATTTT
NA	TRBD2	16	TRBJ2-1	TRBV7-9	CASSLERAGGPREQFF	TGTGCCAGCAGCCTGGAAAGGGCGGGAGGGCCCAGGGAGCAGTTCTTC
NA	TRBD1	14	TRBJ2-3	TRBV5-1	CASSLGQGADTQYF	TGCGCCAGCAGCTTGGGACAGGGGGCAGATACGCAGTATTTT
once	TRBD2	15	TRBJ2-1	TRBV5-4	CASSLKAGGPGEQFF	TGTGCCAGCAGTTTAAAAGCGGGAGGGCCCGGTGAGCAGTTCTTC